This T cell receptor beta chain is drawn from a study of Ad26.COV2.S vaccination and SARS-CoV-2 variants. The treatment was: roughly 18 received Ad26.COV2.S at low or high dose, single or two shots; five or six received placebo; per-sample allocation not given. Sampling happened 63 days after the first vaccine or placebo injection. At a Boston site, the person donating was an adult of 18-55 years. The table came from immunoSEQ multiplex PCR; TCRdb's copy has only in-frame clones and leaves some out. The sample consists of more than 300,000 clones, around four fifths of them appearing once. The specimen was peripheral blood, collected in a trial of Ad26.COV2.S vaccine versus placebo. The TCR was taken from a person between 18 and 65 years old who received the Ad26.COV2.S COVID-19 vaccine or a placebo.

The CDR3 loop is CASDSSGANVLTF. For the CDR3, the DNA is TGTGCCAGCGATAGCTCTGGGGCCAACGTCCTGACTTTC. The chain employs TRBV5-6 and TRBJ2-6; D is undetermined. Germline-derived CDR1 and CDR2 are SGHDT and YYEEEE. CDR3 length: 13 amino acids. V shed 7 bases and J shed 0 bases, with 5 bases lying between them.